The rows below give T cell receptor beta chains drawn from one sample of a study of Graves' ophthalmopathy and Graves' hyperthyroidism. Via MiXCR, TCRdb re-called the multiplex PCR reads, giving one row per CDR3 protein. This sample has about 1.1 million distinct CDR3 sequences, with roughly two fifths found just once. Sequencing was done on a sample of peripheral blood or thyroid tissue (not recorded which). These TCRs come from an adult man with Graves' hyperthyroidism. Each CDR3 is given with its conserved first and last residue. Fields, in order: V gene, clone size, D gene, J gene, CDR3 length, CDR3 protein, CDR3 DNA. The D gene is left open where the match is weak. Clone size is not always given. Where it is, it says once, few, many or a class for expanded clones.

TRBV4-3	many	-	TRBJ1-3	14	CASSQQGTGNTIYF	TGCGCCAGCAGCCAACAGGGTACTGGAAACACCATATATTTT
TRBV10-3	once	-	TRBJ1-4	16	CASSYRVRGFNEKLFF	TGTGCCAGCAGTTATCGCGTGCGGGGTTTTAATGAAAAACTGTTTTTT
TRBV29-1	many	-	TRBJ1-2	14	CSVELTTPNYGYTF	TGCAGCGTTGAGTTGACAACGCCCAACTATGGCTACACCTTC
TRBV20-1	once	TRBD1	TRBJ1-3	17	CSARGRDRRNSGNTIYF	TGCAGTGCTAGGGGCCGGGACAGGAGGAACTCTGGAAACACCATATATTTT
TRBV29-1	-	TRBD1	TRBJ1-2	14	CSVEGHQGALGYTF	TGCAGCGTTGAAGGGCATCAGGGGGCGCTTGGCTACACCTTC
TRBV25-1	-	TRBD1	TRBJ1-2	15	CATNQAPIQGQGYTF	TGTGCCACCAACCAGGCTCCTATACAGGGGCAGGGCTACACCTTC
TRBV15	once	-	TRBJ2-2	17	CATSRDVLAGTPGSCFF	-
TRBV12-3/TRBV12-4	-	-	TRBJ1-1	12	CASSLSPPGAYF	TGTGCCAGCAGTCTCTCACCGCCGGGAGCTTACTTT
TRBV12-3/TRBV12-4	many	-	TRBJ1-5	12	CASSELNQPQHF	TGTGCCAGCAGTGAACTTAATCAGCCCCAGCATTTT
TRBV2	few	TRBD1	TRBJ2-7	16	CASSQHTGTGPYEQYF	TGTGCCAGCAGCCAGCACACCGGGACAGGGCCGTACGAGCAGTACTTC
TRBV6-1	few	TRBD1	TRBJ1-1	15	CASTIQDRSYTEAFF	TGTGCCAGCACTATCCAGGACAGGAGCTACACTGAAGCTTTCTTT
TRBV10-3	many	-	TRBJ1-4	17	CATGGQGIGATNEKLFF	TGTGCCACCGGAGGGCAGGGGATAGGGGCAACTAATGAAAAACTGTTTTTT
TRBV10-3	many	TRBD1	TRBJ2-5	12	CAIGTGAETQYF	TGTGCCATCGGGACAGGGGCGGAGACCCAGTACTTC
TRBV10-3	many	-	TRBJ2-7	15	CAISFLGGKSYEQYF	TGTGCCATCAGCTTCTTAGGAGGGAAATCCTACGAGCAGTACTTC
TRBV29-1	-	TRBD1	TRBJ2-2	14	CSVAGGRGTGELFF	TGCAGCGTTGCAGGGGGCCGCGGCACCGGGGAGCTGTTTTTT
TRBV28	few	TRBD1	TRBJ1-5	16	CASSPEQGISNQPQHF	TGTGCCAGCAGTCCAGAACAGGGGATTAGCAATCAGCCCCAGCATTTT
TRBV7-8	few	-	TRBJ2-7	12	CASIEGSYEQYF	TGTGCCAGCATCGAGGGAAGCTACGAGCAGTACTTC
TRBV25-1	many	TRBD1	TRBJ2-5	17	CASSDRGRTGKGETQYF	TGTGCCAGCAGTGATCGCGGTAGGACAGGGAAAGGAGAGACCCAGTACTTC
TRBV2	-	-	TRBJ1-4	15	CASSERAGLNEKLFF	TGTGCCAGCAGTGAAAGGGCAGGGTTAAATGAAAAACTGTTTTTT
TRBV7-9	many	-	TRBJ1-6	14	CASSFVAANSPLHF	TGTGCCAGCAGCTTCGTGGCGGCTAATTCACCCCTCCACTTT
TRBV14	-	-	TRBJ1-4	14	CASSPSNSNEKLFF	TGTGCCAGCAGTCCCTCAAACTCCAATGAAAAACTGTTTTTT
TRBV10-3	-	-	TRBJ1-2	14	CAISPTMGGYGYTF	TGTGCCATCAGTCCAACCATGGGGGGCTATGGCTACACCTTC
TRBV28	-	-	TRBJ1-3	14	CATLDSIGGNTIYF	TGTGCCACTCTCGACAGTATCGGCGGAAACACCATATATTTT
TRBV12-3/TRBV12-4	few	TRBD2	TRBJ2-5	15	CASSLERGAQETQYF	TGTGCCAGCAGTTTAGAGCGGGGGGCCCAAGAGACCCAGTACTTC
TRBV25-1	-	TRBD1	TRBJ1-1	18	CASSLFNYRGFEGTEAFF	TGTGCCAGCAGTTTATTCAACTACAGGGGGTTTGAAGGAACTGAAGCTTTCTTT
TRBV24-1	-	-	TRBJ2-1	15	CATSDYSMGYNEQFF	TGTGCCACCAGTGACTACTCTATGGGTTACAATGAGCAGTTCTTC
TRBV25-1	-	-	TRBJ1-5	16	CASSEFPGQWGEPQHF	TGTGCCAGCAGTGAATTCCCGGGGCAGTGGGGTGAGCCCCAGCATTTT
TRBV7-9	many	-	TRBJ2-5	18	CASSLSSGFVAHTETQYF	TGTGCCAGCAGCTTATCTTCCGGGTTTGTTGCCCATACAGAGACCCAGTACTTC
TRBV20-1	-	TRBD2	TRBJ2-7	14	CSPWGTSGNYEQYF	TGCAGTCCTTGGGGGACTAGCGGGAACTACGAGCAGTACTTC